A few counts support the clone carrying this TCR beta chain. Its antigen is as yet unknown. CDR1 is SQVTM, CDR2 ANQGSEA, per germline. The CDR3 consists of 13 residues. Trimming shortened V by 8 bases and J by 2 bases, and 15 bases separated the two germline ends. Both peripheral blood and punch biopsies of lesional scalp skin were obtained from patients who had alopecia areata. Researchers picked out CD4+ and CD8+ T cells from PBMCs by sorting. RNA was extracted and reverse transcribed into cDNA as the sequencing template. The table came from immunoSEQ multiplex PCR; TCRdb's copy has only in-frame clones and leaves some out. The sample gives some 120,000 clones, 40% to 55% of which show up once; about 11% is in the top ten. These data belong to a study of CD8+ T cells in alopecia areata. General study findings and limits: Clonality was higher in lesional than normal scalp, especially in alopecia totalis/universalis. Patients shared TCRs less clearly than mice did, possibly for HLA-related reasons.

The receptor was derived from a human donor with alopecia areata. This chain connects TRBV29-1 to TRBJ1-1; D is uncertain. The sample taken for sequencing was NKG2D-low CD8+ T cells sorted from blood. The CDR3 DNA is TGCAGCTCCAATGGACTGTTTAACACTGAAGCTTTCTTT. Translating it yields CSSNGLFNTEAFF.